The clone carrying this T cell receptor beta chain occurred many times. This sample stems from a study of CD8 T cells in ankylosing spondylitis. The CDR3 is 16 amino acids. Germline trimming cut 5 bases from V and 3 bases from J; bases unmatched to any gene: 10. MiXCR, applied by TCRdb to the 5' RACE reads, yields one record per CDR3 protein. The sample has 200,000 to 250,000 distinct CDR3 sequences; 7.5% to 9.5% are singletons. J is TRBJ1-5 and V is TRBV12-3 or TRBV12-4, with 7 positions matching TRBD1. The receptor's source is a female donor with ankylosing spondylitis or in good health (not recorded which). Sample: blood, either unsorted or a sorted T cell fraction (not recorded which). The CDR3 protein is CASSTRQGILNQPQHF. In nucleotides, the CDR3 is TGTGCCAGCAGTACCCGACAGGGTATCCTCAATCAGCCCCAGCATTTT.